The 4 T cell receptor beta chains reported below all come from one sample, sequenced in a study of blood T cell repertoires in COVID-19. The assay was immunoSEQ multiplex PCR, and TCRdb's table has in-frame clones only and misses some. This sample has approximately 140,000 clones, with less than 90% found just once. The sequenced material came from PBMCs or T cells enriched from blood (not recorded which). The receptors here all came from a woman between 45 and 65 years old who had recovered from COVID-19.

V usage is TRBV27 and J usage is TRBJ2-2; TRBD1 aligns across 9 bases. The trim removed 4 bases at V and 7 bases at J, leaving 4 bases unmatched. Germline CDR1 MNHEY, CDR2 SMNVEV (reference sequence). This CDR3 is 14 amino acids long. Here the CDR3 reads CASSSWTGDGELFF. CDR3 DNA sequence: TGTGCCAGCAGTTCCTGGACAGGGGACGGGGAGCTGTTTTTT.

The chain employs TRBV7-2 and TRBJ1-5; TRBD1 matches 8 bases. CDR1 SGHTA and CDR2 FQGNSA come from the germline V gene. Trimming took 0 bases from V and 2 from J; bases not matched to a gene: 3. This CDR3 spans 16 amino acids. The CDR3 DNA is TGTGCCAGCAGCTTAGCTCTACAGGGGGGCAATCAGCCCCAGCATTTT. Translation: CASSLALQGGNQPQHF.

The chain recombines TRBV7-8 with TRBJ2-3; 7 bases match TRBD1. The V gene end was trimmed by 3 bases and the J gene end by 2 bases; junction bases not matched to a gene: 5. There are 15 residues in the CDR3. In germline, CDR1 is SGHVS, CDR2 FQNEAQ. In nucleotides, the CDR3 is TGTGCCAGCAGCTTTACGGGACAGTCCACAGATACGCAGTATTTT. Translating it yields CASSFTGQSTDTQYF.

For the CDR3, the DNA is TGTGCCAGCAGCGTAGAAACGGGGGGCCCACCCGCTTACAATGAGCAGTTCTTC. Encoded protein: CASSVETGGPPAYNEQFF. This sequence joins TRBV9 and TRBJ2-1; D may be TRBD2 (7 bases). This CDR3 contains 18 residues. Trimming took 0 bases from V and 4 from J, leaving 20 bases between them. The germline gives CDR1 SGDLS, CDR2 YYNGEE.